These T cell receptor beta chains were read from a single sample in a study of identical twins. TCRdb redid the calling of the 5' RACE reads with MiXCR, one entry per CDR3 protein. The sample holds hundreds of thousands of distinct CDR3 sequences, 7.5% to 9.5% seen once. These data also formed part of another study, on yellow fever vaccine responses in identical twins.

The sample taken for sequencing was CD8+ T cells sorted from blood. Receptor source: a woman aged 18-29 years in good health. Both conserved end residues are trimmed from each CDR3.

TRBJ1-2 | TRBV20-1 | SAGDRVNGYT
TRBJ2-5 | TRBV4-3 | ASSPRGAGSS
TRBJ2-3 | TRBV15 | ATSSRGSATDTQY
TRBJ2-5 | TRBV29-1 | SGTSGNQETQY
TRBJ2-7 | TRBV4-3 | ASSHSTSGEQY
TRBJ2-2 | TRBV2 | ASSDLANTGELF
TRBJ2-7 | TRBV4-3 | ASSQDVAGSEYEQY
TRBJ2-7 | TRBV20-1 | SARDTPIFEQY
TRBJ2-7 | TRBV7-7 | ASSPLKLPGTGIPYEQY
TRBJ2-7 | TRBV4-3 | ASSQDRSERYEQY
TRBJ2-5 | TRBV28 | ASSGTGSRETQY
TRBJ2-7 | TRBV29-1 | SVVTGYEQY
TRBJ2-3 | TRBV7-9 | ASSLGGFRDTQY
TRBJ2-4 | TRBV4-3 | ASSQEGGDWNIQY
TRBJ2-5 | TRBV5-1 | ASGTGDEETQY
TRBJ1-6 | TRBV27 | ASSLSPGNSPLH
TRBJ2-7 | TRBV6-1 | ASSDLGGESYEQY
TRBJ2-5 | TRBV4-3 | ASSQGIGGQETQY
TRBJ2-2 | TRBV24-1 | ATSDLQLPGELF
TRBJ2-7 | TRBV15 | ATSRDTHEQY
TRBJ2-1 | TRBV4-1 | ASSQAGTYNEQF
TRBJ2-3 | TRBV7-6 | ASSLQSTDTQY
TRBJ2-5 | TRBV12-3/TRBV12-4 | ASHPGATQETQY
TRBJ2-7 | TRBV9 | ASSGETGREQY
TRBJ2-7 | TRBV9 | ASSVEVGSEQY
TRBJ2-1 | TRBV7-9 | ASSRTGEDEQF
TRBJ2-7 | TRBV11-2 | ASSLGLAGGEQY
TRBJ2-1 | TRBV19 | ASTMIAGGPLGEQF
TRBJ2-7 | TRBV6-2/TRBV6-3 | ASSFLAASGSEPY
TRBJ2-7 | TRBV27 | ASSLTGGNEQY
TRBJ2-1 | TRBV6-5 | ASSYGASIDEQF
TRBJ2-7 | TRBV7-6 | ASSLRPSGAPYEQY
TRBJ1-5 | TRBV15 | ATSSRQVIQPQH
TRBJ1-1 | TRBV10-3 | AISDTGRTYTEAF
TRBJ2-7 | TRBV10-3 | AIHSGDEQY
TRBJ2-2 | TRBV30 | AWSVLDTGELF
TRBJ1-2 | TRBV6-4 | ASSDSPEAYGYT
TRBJ2-7 | TRBV18 | ASSPALGQGFPYEQY
TRBJ2-3 | TRBV4-2 | ASSQDPGTDTQY
TRBJ2-2 | TRBV7-3 | ASSLIGAETGELF
TRBJ2-7 | TRBV12-3/TRBV12-4 | ASSFRQEVYEQY
TRBJ2-2 | TRBV15 | ATSRDSLDSAGELF
TRBJ2-1 | TRBV7-9 | ASSLTIGGTPYNEQF
TRBJ2-3 | TRBV2 | ASARGVGDTQY
TRBJ2-3 | TRBV6-1 | ASSPLAFGDTQY
TRBJ2-3 | TRBV7-2 | ASSLGTGQGADTQY
TRBJ1-3 | TRBV20-1 | SASLDLSGNTIY
TRBJ2-6 | TRBV4-2 | GTSSGANVLT
TRBJ2-7 | TRBV10-3 | AIGVGLAGSYEQY
TRBJ2-2 | TRBV15 | ATSRDGAQGANTGELF
TRBJ2-1 | TRBV18 | ASSRTYNEQF
TRBJ2-7 | TRBV29-1 | SAVGDSDYEQY
TRBJ1-5 | TRBV27 | ASRPGGSNQPQH
TRBJ2-5 | TRBV4-2 | ASSQEVTNGYQETQY
TRBJ2-1 | TRBV6-2/TRBV6-3 | ASSYRRLAGKYNEQF
TRBJ2-1 | TRBV15 | ATSRDGETSGRGDEQF
TRBJ1-1 | TRBV27 | ASSPGQMNTEAF
TRBJ2-7 | TRBV7-8 | ASRLQGKLVDEQY